This T cell receptor (beta chain) was retrieved from a study of T cells in women clearing cervical HPV infection (dated by TCRdb to the late 2010s). Turning to the overall study: The cases were some 25 women with histologically confirmed HPV16-related CIN3 or worse, and 2 of these cases were invasive cancers. Blood from cases was drawn at the visit where the lesion was first identified, while blood from controls was drawn once the infection was no longer detected. The exploratory proof-of-principle case-control study was nested within the Guanacaste HPV Natural History Study in Costa Rica and compared TCR repertoires across cervical HPV16 outcomes. The controls were about two dozen women whose single incident HPV16 infection cleared within 12 months with no development of precancer or cancer. In the parent cohort, 10,049 women aged 18 or older were enrolled in Guanacaste, Costa Rica, during about 1993 to 1995 and then followed for less than 8 years. HLA typing was available for only a few women, so HLA type could not be excluded as a confounder. Cases and controls were matched on age within five years and on year of sample collection. Median age was about 35 years in cases versus roughly 37 in controls, and baseline characteristics did not differ significantly. For cases, the median interval between lesion detection and blood sampling was approximately 150 days, with an interquartile range of about 85 to 220 days. As quality controls, five blinded duplicates were added to each group, bringing the total to approximately 60 samples made up of 50 participants and 10 or so replicates. Overall study outcomes, separate from this receptor: CIN3+ cases had significantly higher TCR repertoire richness than controls across sequencing depths, but evenness did not differ between the groups. Lower TRBV6-7 relative abundance was observed in cases than in controls (around 0.1% versus 0.15%; Bonferroni P = 0.0008). By combining richness with V gene abundances, random forest classifiers separated cases from controls with an estimated AUC of about 0.82. The cross-sectional design could not show whether associations preceded infection or resulted from it; effector/memory subsets and HPV-specific T cells were not isolated. Because the number of T cells in each sample was unknown, differences in richness could reflect differing T-cell content rather than repertoire biology.

As encoded in the germline V gene, CDR1 is SNHLY while CDR2 is FYNNEI. V is clipped by 4 bases and J by 6 bases, and the sequence between their germline boundaries is 13 bases long. From its cysteine to its phenylalanine, the CDR3 spans 14 amino acids. Only the CDR3 bases that were read are kept: 33 of them, in frame from base 1. Every participant had a single incident cervical HPV16 infection, and women with prevalent HPV16 infections were excluded. Cervical HPV DNA was detected by MY09/MY11 PCR, and genotyping was performed by dot-blot hybridization. More than 14 mL of heparinized blood was centrifuged, after which the buffy coat was aliquoted, frozen at -30 degrees C, and then stored at -80 degrees C. QIAGEN kits were used to extract genomic DNA from the buffy coat specimens. In regard to this clone: No cognate antigen has been identified for it. The read comes to an end 3 residues before the CDR3 does, leaving the germline J gene to fill in the end.

The immunoSEQ assay used multiplex PCR to amplify TCR beta CDR3 regions from an average of around 1,200 ng of genomic DNA per sample. Primer bias was corrected in the assay by using a complete synthetic TCR repertoire to establish an amplification baseline. Amplicons were sequenced on the Illumina platform. Turning to the authors' computational methods: Sequence errors were corrected by clustering with frequency ratios and a modified nearest-neighbor algorithm, and the sequences were then analyzed in the immunoSEQ Analyzer using IMGT gene definitions. TCR richness and evenness were averaged over 20 rarefaction repeats at each rarefaction depth, excluding samples with fewer sequences than the depth. Wilcoxon rank sum tests with FDR correction were used to compare V, D and J gene relative abundances between the groups. Blinded duplicates gave an intraclass correlation of roughly 95% for TCR richness and an average of about 76% across around 70 gene segments. TCRdb stores this immuneACCESS table with in-frame sequences only. Part of the clones is absent; in the studies checked, under half of the shortfall reflects unresolved V genes, and no reason is known for the rest. V, J and clone size derive from that table, while D and trimming were established from the DNA sequence. The data table for this sample lists tens of thousands of clones. Together, the top ten hold approximately 40% of the sample.

The V gene is TRBV2 and the J gene is TRBJ1-5, with TRBD1 tentatively as D gene (6 bases match). The source is a woman between 18 and 70 years old with a cervical HPV16 infection that either progressed to CIN3+ or cleared (not recorded which). Sequenced sample: blood buffy coat. CDR3 DNA, as far as it was read: TGTGCCAGCAGTGGGGGGGGGCGGATTCAGCCC. This sequence encodes CASSGGGRIQP. The full CDR3 is CASSGGGRIQPQHF. The variable domain in full, with residues beyond the CDR3 obtained from the reference TRBV2 and TRBJ1-5 genes, is EPEVTQTPSHQVTQMGQEVILRCVPISNHLYFYWYRQILGQKVEFLVSFYNNEISEKSEIFDDQFSVERPDGSNFTLKIRSTKLEDSAMYFCASSGGGRIQPQHFGDGTRLSIL.